These T cell receptor beta chains were read from a single sample in a study of cytomegalovirus exposure and HLA in healthy donors. Only in-frame clones appear in the TCRdb table, and some are missing; sequencing was by immunoSEQ multiplex PCR. The sample includes 150,000 or so clones, about three quarters of them seen just once. The sequenced sample consisted of PBMCs. The source of these receptors is a man aged 35-49 years in good health and CMV-seropositive. The CDR3 runs from the conserved cysteine through the conserved F or W. Each record gives: V gene, J gene, D gene, clone size, CDR3 DNA, CDR3 protein. A D gene is named only where the DNA matches it firmly. Clone size is given for some rows only: seen once, a few or many times, or a class if the clone is expanded.

V: TRBV4-2
J: TRBJ1-2
D: TRBD1
size: few
DNA: TGTGCCAGCAGCCAAGAGGGACAGGGGAACTATGGCTACACCTTC
CDR3: CASSQEGQGNYGYTF

V: TRBV5-8
J: TRBJ2-7
D: TRBD2
size: NA
DNA: TGTGCCAGCAGCCCCGGGACTAGCGGGTCCGGCTACGAGCAGTACTTC
CDR3: CASSPGTSGSGYEQYF

V: TRBV15
J: TRBJ2-2
D: NA
size: NA
DNA: TGTGCCACCAGCAGAACCCTAGCGAACACCGGGGAGCTGTTTTTT
CDR3: CATSRTLANTGELFF

V: TRBV6-6
J: TRBJ2-1
D: NA
size: few
DNA: TGTGCCAGCAGTCCGGGACTCAATGAGCAGTTCTTC
CDR3: CASSPGLNEQFF

V: TRBV5-1
J: TRBJ2-1
D: TRBD2
size: NA
DNA: TGCGCCAGCAGCCCCGTGCTAGCGGGAGTCAATGAGCAGTTCTTC
CDR3: CASSPVLAGVNEQFF

V: TRBV6-1
J: TRBJ2-5
D: TRBD1
size: NA
DNA: TGTGCCGCGACAGGGGGCGCGGGGACCCAGTACTTC
CDR3: CAATGGAGTQYF

V: TRBV28
J: TRBJ2-2
D: NA
size: NA
DNA: TGTGCCAGCAGTTTACCAGGCCCCTCGGGGAAGCTGTTTTTT
CDR3: CASSLPGPSGKLFF

V: TRBV9
J: TRBJ1-2
D: NA
size: NA
DNA: TGTGCCAGCAGCGTCAGCGGGCCCCTCTCTGGCTACACCTTC
CDR3: CASSVSGPLSGYTF

V: TRBV7-6
J: TRBJ2-5
D: TRBD2
size: NA
DNA: TGTGCCAGCAGCTTAGTAGGACTAGCGGGACTGGAGACCCAGTACTTC
CDR3: CASSLVGLAGLETQYF

V: TRBV28
J: TRBJ1-5
D: TRBD1
size: NA
DNA: TGTGCCAGCAGTTTATCTCCTAGGGACAGACTCAATCAGCCCCAGCATTTT
CDR3: CASSLSPRDRLNQPQHF

V: TRBV5-1
J: TRBJ2-7
D: NA
size: NA
DNA: TGCGCCAGCAGCATTGGGATAAGAGGGGGACCTTTCTTC
CDR3: CASSIGIRGGPFF

V: TRBV27
J: TRBJ1-6
D: NA
size: NA
DNA: TGTGCCAGCAGTTTATCAGGGGGGACTATCAATTCACCCCTCCACTTT
CDR3: CASSLSGGTINSPLHF

V: TRBV5-6
J: TRBJ1-4
D: NA
size: NA
DNA: TGTGCCAGCAGCTTCGGAGGGGCTGTTGCAACTAATGAAAAACTGTTTTTT
CDR3: CASSFGGAVATNEKLFF

V: TRBV9
J: TRBJ1-1
D: TRBD1
size: NA
DNA: TGTGCCAGCAGCGCCCTACAGGGGGCCTCTGAAGCTTTCTTT
CDR3: CASSALQGASEAFF

V: TRBV27
J: TRBJ2-2
D: TRBD2
size: few
DNA: TGTGCCAGCAGCGACAGCGGGAGACGGACCGGGGAGCTGTTTTTT
CDR3: CASSDSGRRTGELFF

V: TRBV28
J: TRBJ1-2
D: TRBD1
size: NA
DNA: TGTGCCAGCAGTTTACTACAGGGGGCGGGGGGCTACACCTTC
CDR3: CASSLLQGAGGYTF

V: TRBV7-9
J: TRBJ2-7
D: NA
size: NA
DNA: TGTGCCAGCAGCTTCAGCGCGGAACCTTACTACGAGCAGTACTTC
CDR3: CASSFSAEPYYEQYF

V: TRBV7-9
J: TRBJ1-3
D: NA
size: NA
DNA: TGTGCCAGCAGCTTAGGGACGGGAGACACCATATATTTT
CDR3: CASSLGTGDTIYF

V: TRBV25-1
J: TRBJ1-5
D: NA
size: once
DNA: TGTGCCAGCAGTGAATCGGGGGTAGGGGGGGGAAATCAGCCCCAGCATTTT
CDR3: CASSESGVGGGNQPQHF

V: TRBV5-1
J: TRBJ1-1
D: NA
size: once
DNA: TGCGCCAGCAGCGAACAGGGAGACACTGAAGCTTTCTTT
CDR3: CASSEQGDTEAFF

V: TRBV11-2
J: TRBJ1-5
D: TRBD1
size: NA
DNA: TGTGCCAGCAGCTTAACAGGGGGCGATCAGCCCCAGCATTTT
CDR3: CASSLTGGDQPQHF

V: TRBV2
J: TRBJ1-1
D: TRBD1
size: NA
DNA: TGTGCCAGCATGAAGGGGGCCTTGAACACTGAAGCTTTCTTT
CDR3: CASMKGALNTEAFF

V: TRBV12-5
J: TRBJ2-3
D: TRBD2
size: NA
DNA: TGTGCTAGTGGTTCGGGACTAGCGGGAGAGGGCGCAGATACGCAGTATTTT
CDR3: CASGSGLAGEGADTQYF

V: TRBV2
J: TRBJ2-2
D: TRBD1
size: NA
DNA: TGTGCCAGCATCCCCGGGGGGACAGGGGTCTCCGGGGAGCTGTTTTTT
CDR3: CASIPGGTGVSGELFF

V: TRBV7-6
J: TRBJ2-3
D: TRBD2
size: NA
DNA: TGTGCCAGCAGCTTGGGCGGGGGAGCCACTAATACGCAGTATTTT
CDR3: CASSLGGGATNTQYF

V: TRBV4-1
J: TRBJ1-1
D: NA
size: NA
DNA: TGCGCCAGCAGCCAGTCACAGAACACTGAAGCTTTCTTT
CDR3: CASSQSQNTEAFF

V: TRBV7-8
J: TRBJ2-1
D: NA
size: few
DNA: TGTGCCAGCAGCTTATACGCGCAATACAATGAGCAGTTCTTC
CDR3: CASSLYAQYNEQFF

V: TRBV30
J: TRBJ2-7
D: NA
size: NA
DNA: TGTGCCTGGAGCCCAGGGGAACCCGAGCAGTACTTC
CDR3: CAWSPGEPEQYF